There are a few counts of the clone carrying this TCR beta chain. Unique molecular identifiers tagged the TCRbeta library. Each CDR3 protein is one row after TCRdb ran MiXCR on the PCR reads. The repertoire holds some 830,000 distinct CDR3 sequences, with 16% as singletons. The data originate from a study of T-cell reconstitution after alpha-beta-depleted transplantation in children. This CDR3 is built from 15 residues. The ends lost 3 bases at V and 2 bases at J; junction bases unmatched: 4. CDR1 is SGHVS and CDR2 is FQNEAQ in the germline V gene. The starting material was PBMCs, mostly from graft donor cells, obtained 360 days after TCRalphabeta/CD19-depleted stem cell transplant. This rearrangement joins TRBV7-8 to TRBJ2-5; 9 bases match TRBD1. The TCR was taken from a male patient between 10 and 17 years old who had a stem cell transplant for acute lymphoblastic leukemia, so the T cells may come from the graft donor. This CDR3 is CASSLYRGQQETQYF. DNA for the CDR3: TGTGCCAGCAGCTTGTACAGGGGGCAGCAAGAGACCCAGTACTTC.